Below are 25 T cell receptor beta chains sequenced from a single sample in a study of blood T cell repertoires in COVID-19. Data came from immunoSEQ multiplex PCR; TCRdb stores just in-frame clones and leaves some out. The top ten clones hold roughly 4% of a sample with more than 200,000 clones, about 85% of them seen once. Sequencing was carried out using peripheral blood. The receptors here all came from a man in his 60s with acute or convalescent COVID-19.

The chain couples TRBV29-1 to TRBJ2-7; unclear D gene. The V and J ends lost 7 bases and 9 bases respectively, with 16 bases between them. This CDR3 contains 11 residues. Germline lookup yields CDR1 SQVTM and CDR2 ANQGSEA. The CDR3 bases are TGCAGCGCCGCAGACTCCGGTGGGCAGTACTTC. Amino acid sequence: CSAADSGGQYF.

J is TRBJ2-7 and V is TRBV27; 7 positions agree with TRBD1. Trimming cost V 8 bases and J 3 bases; bases outside gene matches: 10. The CDR3 is 14 residues long. Germline values: CDR1 MNHEY, CDR2 SMNVEV (reference sequence). DNA of the CDR3: TGTGCCAGCGGACCCCAGGGGGAGTTCTACGAGCAGTACTTC. It yields the protein CASGPQGEFYEQYF.

CDR3 sequence reads: CASSLAFGTGGSYEQYF. CDR3 coding DNA: TGTGCCAGCAGCTTGGCCTTCGGGACAGGGGGCTCCTACGAGCAGTACTTC. The chain carries TRBV5-6 and TRBJ2-7; 11 positions match TRBD1. The CDR3 runs to 17 residues. Germline CDR1 SGHDT, CDR2 YYEEEE. V lost 0 bases, J lost 0 bases, and 5 bases stayed unmatched.

V usage is TRBV20-1 and J usage is TRBJ2-5; 9 bases map to TRBD2. With 3 bases clipped from V and 6 bases from J, the junction kept 11 bases outside the gene matches. Germline V gives CDR1 DFQATT, CDR2 SNEGSKA (reference sequence). This CDR3 has 15 amino acids. CDR3 nucleotide sequence: TGCAGTGCTAGTTCCTTGCGGGGGGGCCGCAAGACCCAGTACTTC. Encoded protein: CSASSLRGGRKTQYF.

On this clone itself: The junction differs from germline at one of its ends, possibly a read error. The chain employs TRBV4-2 and TRBJ2-7; possible D gene TRBD2, 6 bases. Per germline, CDR1 LGHNA and CDR2 YNFKEQ. The CDR3 contains 16 residues. The CDR3 region has the DNA TGTGCCAGCAGCCAAGATGCTAGCGCCCCCTCCTACGAGCAGTGCTTC. This encodes CASSQDASAPSYEQCF.

The V gene is TRBV18, the J gene TRBJ1-4; the D gene is possibly TRBD1 (6 bases). The CDR3 runs 16 residues. Germline-derived CDR1 and CDR2 are KGHSH and LQKENI. The V and J ends lost 6 bases and 8 bases respectively, with 22 bases between them. The DNA of the CDR3 is TGTGCCAGCTCGGCACAGGACAGTTTTAATAACGAAAAACTGTTTTTT. Amino acid sequence: CASSAQDSFNNEKLFF.

Here the CDR3 reads CASSPIGSSGNTIYF. Written as DNA, the CDR3 is TGTGCCAGCAGCCCGATTGGGAGCTCTGGAAACACCATATATTTT. The chain combines TRBV7-6 with TRBJ1-3; no firm D call. Germline V gene data show CDR1 as SGHVS and CDR2 as FNYEAQ. Between the trimmed V and J ends, which lost 5 bases and 0 bases, there was a span of 11 bases. The CDR3 runs to 15 residues.

The chain uses TRBV14 and TRBJ1-1; TRBD1 agrees at 8 bases. CDR3 length equals 14 residues. The V gene's germline CDR1 is SGHDN and CDR2 FVKESK. Trimming took 3 bases from V and 7 from J; bases not matched to a gene: 7. The CDR3 is CASSHFDRGVEAFF. The CDR3 nucleotides are TGTGCCAGCAGCCACTTCGACAGGGGAGTTGAAGCTTTCTTT.

The chain has TRBV5-1 and TRBJ1-3, with a possible D match to TRBD1 (5 bases). The CDR3 spans 14 residues. The germline V gene has CDR1 SGHRS and CDR2 YFSETQ. The V end lost 3 bases, the J end lost 3 bases, and 10 bases lay between the germline ends. Here the CDR3 reads CASSWAGIGNTIYF. CDR3 DNA: TGCGCCAGCAGCTGGGCAGGGATTGGAAACACCATATATTTT.

The V and J genes are TRBV4-3 and TRBJ2-3; D might be TRBD2 (6 bases). Trimming removed 1 base at V and 2 bases at J, with 22 bases between. The germline V gene has CDR1 LGHNA and CDR2 YSLEER. This CDR3 is 19 amino acids long. CDR3 in amino acids: CASSQVGGVAGPLTDTQYF. The CDR3 DNA follows: TGCGCCAGCAGCCAAGTTGGCGGGGTGGCGGGTCCCCTCACAGATACGCAGTATTTT.

This chain links TRBV11-3 with TRBJ2-7; 11 bases map to TRBD1. Per the germline V gene, CDR1 is SGHNT and CDR2 is YENEEA. The junction had 7 bases not matched to a gene; V was cut back by 5 bases and J by 4 bases. The CDR3 is 15 residues long. CDR3 loop: CASSLGTGGNYEQYF. In DNA form, the CDR3 reads TGTGCCAGCAGCCTTGGGACAGGGGGAAATTACGAGCAGTACTTC.

This chain joins TRBV24-1 and TRBJ2-1, with 7 bases that match TRBD1. J gave up 6 bases and V 3 bases, and 1 base lay outside the gene matches. The CDR3 spans 13 residues. In germline, CDR1 is KGHDR, CDR2 SFDVKD. The CDR3 loop is CATSDDRVNEQFF. CDR3 nucleotides: TGTGCCACCAGTGATGACAGGGTCAATGAGCAGTTCTTC.

In this sample, this clone turned up once. The V and J genes are TRBV12-3 or TRBV12-4 and TRBJ1-5; TRBD1 might be the D (5 bases). The CDR3 length is 13 residues. Deletions cut 6 bases from V and 4 bases from J, with 10 bases between. The CDR3 loop reads CASRSRQNQPQHF. CDR3 nucleotides: TGTGCCAGCAGATCTAGACAGAATCAGCCCCAGCATTTT.

The chain couples TRBV18 to TRBJ2-2; the match to TRBD1 covers 7 bases. V shed 4 bases and J 4 bases; nucleotides not matched to a gene: 3. The germline CDR1 and CDR2 sequences are KGHSH and LQKENI. The CDR3 spans 14 residues. As DNA, the CDR3 is TGTGCCAGCTCACAGAACAGGGGCACCGGGGAGCTGTTTTTT. Translating gives CASSQNRGTGELFF.

This clone came up a few times. This chain uses TRBV3-1 (or the pseudogene TRBV3-2) with TRBJ2-5, with 13 bases that match TRBD2. V was clipped by 7 bases and J by 5 bases; unmatched bases: 10. From germline, CDR1 is LGHDT and CDR2 YNNKEL (reference sequence). This CDR3 comprises 16 residues. The CDR3 region is CASTIGLAGVWETQYF. For the CDR3, the DNA is TGTGCCAGCACTATAGGACTAGCGGGGGTATGGGAGACCCAGTACTTC.

The rearrangement uses TRBV9 and TRBJ2-5; 11 bases are a match to TRBD2. The CDR3 covers 18 residues. V dropped 3 bases and J dropped 2; count of bases not matched to a gene: 12. Germline CDR1 reads SGDLS; CDR2 reads YYNGEE. The CDR3 here is CASSARAPGLAEQETQYF. In DNA, the CDR3 is TGTGCCAGCAGCGCTCGAGCTCCGGGACTAGCGGAACAAGAGACCCAGTACTTC.

This clone was observed a handful of times. The J gene is TRBJ2-7, the V gene TRBV28, with TRBD1 identical over 9 bases. Per the germline V gene, CDR1 is MDHEN and CDR2 is SYDVKM. V was pared by 8 bases and J by 0 bases, with 14 bases of the junction left unmatched. The CDR3 is 17 amino acids. The CDR3, as DNA: TGTGCCAGCTTTGTTTCCGCCGGGACAGGGTCCTCCTACGAGCAGTACTTC. Protein product: CASFVSAGTGSSYEQYF.

The chain joins TRBV7-9 to TRBJ2-5; 8 bases match TRBD1. V shed 2 bases, J shed 2 bases, and the junction held 4 bases outside the gene matches. The germline gives CDR1 SEHNR, CDR2 FQNEAQ (reference sequence). This CDR3 spans 15 amino acids. CDR3 in amino acids: CASSLPRTGQETQYF. The CDR3 DNA follows: TGTGCCAGCAGCTTACCCAGGACAGGGCAAGAGACCCAGTACTTC.

V and J are TRBV29-1 and TRBJ2-1; 12 bases align to TRBD2. V lost 7 bases and J lost 10; bases outside the gene matches: 11. The CDR3 runs to 14 residues. Germline-derived CDR1 and CDR2 are SQVTM and ANQGSEA. For the CDR3, the DNA is TGCAGCGCTAGTGGACTAGCGGGGCCCCAAGAGCAGTTCTTC. Amino acids: CSASGLAGPQEQFF.

J is TRBJ2-5 and V is TRBV3-1 (or the pseudogene TRBV3-2); the match to TRBD2 covers 9 bases. The ends lost 1 base at V and 5 bases at J; junction bases unmatched: 5. The CDR3 is made up of 15 amino acids. Germline CDR1 reads LGHDT; CDR2 reads YNNKEL (reference sequence). The CDR3 region is CASSQARGGRETQYF. The CDR3 DNA reads TGTGCCAGCAGCCAAGCGCGGGGGGGCAGGGAGACCCAGTACTTC.

This rearrangement joins TRBV19 to TRBJ1-2, with D possibly being TRBD1 (6 bases). The V end was cut by 6 bases, the J end by 6 bases, with 14 bases between. The CDR3 covers 13 residues. Germline V gives CDR1 LNHDA, CDR2 SQIVND (reference sequence). In DNA form, the CDR3 reads TGTGCCAGTAGACTGGACAGAGGAGATGGCTACACCTTC. The encoded protein is CASRLDRGDGYTF.

The chain recombines TRBV7-9 with TRBJ1-2; tentatively, D is TRBD1 (5 bases). CDR3 length equals 11 residues. V was clipped by 10 bases and J by 8 bases, with 14 bases between them. The germline CDR1 and CDR2 sequences are SEHNR and FQNEAQ (reference sequence). CDR3 sequence reads: CATPRDSGYTF. The DNA for the CDR3 is TGTGCCACTCCTCGGGACTCCGGCTACACCTTC. Full variable domain (remainder filled in from reference TRBV7-9 and TRBJ1-2): DTGVSQNPRHKITKRGQNVTFRCDPISEHNRLYWYRQTLGQGPEFLTYFQNEAQLEKSRLLSDRFSAERPKGSFSTLEIQRTEQGDSAMYLCATPRDSGYTFGSGTRLTVV.

This clone appeared once. The J gene is TRBJ2-7, the V gene TRBV28; 7 bases match TRBD2. V lost 6 bases to trimming and J lost 2 bases; unmatched junction nucleotides: 10. CDR3 length equals 15 residues. Germline V gives CDR1 MDHEN, CDR2 SYDVKM. CDR3 sequence: CASSKSGGGTYEQYF. The CDR3 bases are TGTGCCAGCAGCAAATCCGGCGGGGGAACCTACGAGCAGTACTTC.

The chain carries TRBV9 and TRBJ2-7; D remains ambiguous. Trimming removed 0 bases from V and 5 bases from J, with 12 bases in between. This CDR3 region has 14 residues. The V gene's germline CDR1 is SGDLS and CDR2 YYNGEE. Here the CDR3 reads CASSVDLSYHEQYF. The CDR3, as DNA: TGTGCCAGCAGCGTAGATTTGAGCTACCACGAGCAGTACTTC.

J is TRBJ2-1 and V is TRBV9; 7 bases are a match to TRBD2. This CDR3 has 12 amino acids. Losses at the gene ends were 4 bases for V and 9 bases for J; bases not matched to a gene: 4. Germline values: CDR1 SGDLS, CDR2 YYNGEE. The CDR3 DNA reads as TGTGCCAGCAGCCAGCGGGAACGTGAGCAGTTCTTC. This encodes CASSQREREQFF.